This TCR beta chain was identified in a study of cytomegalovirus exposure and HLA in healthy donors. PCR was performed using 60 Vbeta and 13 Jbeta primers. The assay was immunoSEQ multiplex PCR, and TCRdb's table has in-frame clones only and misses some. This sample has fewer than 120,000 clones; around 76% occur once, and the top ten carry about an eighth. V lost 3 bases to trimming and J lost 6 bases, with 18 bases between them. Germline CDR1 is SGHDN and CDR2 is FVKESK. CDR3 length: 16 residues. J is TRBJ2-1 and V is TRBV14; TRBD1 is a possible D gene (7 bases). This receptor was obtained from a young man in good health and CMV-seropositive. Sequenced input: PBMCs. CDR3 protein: CASSHRRGRDGNEQFF. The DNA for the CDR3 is TGTGCCAGCAGCCACAGGAGGGGGCGCGATGGCAATGAGCAGTTCTTC.